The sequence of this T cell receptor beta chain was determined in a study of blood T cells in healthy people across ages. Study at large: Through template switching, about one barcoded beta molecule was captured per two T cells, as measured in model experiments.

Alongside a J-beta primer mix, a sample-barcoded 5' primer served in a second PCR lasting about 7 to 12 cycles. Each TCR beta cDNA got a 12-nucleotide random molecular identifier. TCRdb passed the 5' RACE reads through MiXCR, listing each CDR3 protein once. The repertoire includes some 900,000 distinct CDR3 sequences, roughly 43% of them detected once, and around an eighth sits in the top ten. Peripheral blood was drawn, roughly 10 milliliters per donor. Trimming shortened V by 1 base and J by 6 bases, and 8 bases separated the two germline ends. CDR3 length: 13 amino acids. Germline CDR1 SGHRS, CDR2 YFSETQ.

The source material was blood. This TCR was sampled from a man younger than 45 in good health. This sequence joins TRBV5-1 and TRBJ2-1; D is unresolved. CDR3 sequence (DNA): TGCGCCAGCAGCTTGAATAAGGGCAATGAGCAGTTCTTC. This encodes CASSLNKGNEQFF.